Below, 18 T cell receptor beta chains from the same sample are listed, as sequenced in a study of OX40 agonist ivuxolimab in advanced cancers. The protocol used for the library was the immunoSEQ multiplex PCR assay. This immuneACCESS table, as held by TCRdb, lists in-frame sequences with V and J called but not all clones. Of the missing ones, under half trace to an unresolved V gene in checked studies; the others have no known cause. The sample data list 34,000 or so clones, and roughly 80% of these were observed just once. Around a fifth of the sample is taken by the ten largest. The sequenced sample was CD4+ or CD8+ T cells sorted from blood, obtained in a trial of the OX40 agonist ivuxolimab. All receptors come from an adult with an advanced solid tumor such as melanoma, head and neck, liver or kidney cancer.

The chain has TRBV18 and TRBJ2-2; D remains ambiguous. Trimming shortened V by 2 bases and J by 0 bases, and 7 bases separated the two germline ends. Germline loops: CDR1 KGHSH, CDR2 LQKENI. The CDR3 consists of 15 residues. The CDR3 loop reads CASSPSSANTGELFF. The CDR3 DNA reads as TGTGCCAGCTCACCAAGCTCAGCGAACACCGGGGAGCTGTTTTTT.

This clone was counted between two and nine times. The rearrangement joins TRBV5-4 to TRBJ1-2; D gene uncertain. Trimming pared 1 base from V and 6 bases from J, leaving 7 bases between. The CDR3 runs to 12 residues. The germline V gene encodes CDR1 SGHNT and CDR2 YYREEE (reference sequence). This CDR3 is CASSLRADGYTF. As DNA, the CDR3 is TGTGCCAGCAGCTTGCGGGCCGATGGCTACACCTTC.

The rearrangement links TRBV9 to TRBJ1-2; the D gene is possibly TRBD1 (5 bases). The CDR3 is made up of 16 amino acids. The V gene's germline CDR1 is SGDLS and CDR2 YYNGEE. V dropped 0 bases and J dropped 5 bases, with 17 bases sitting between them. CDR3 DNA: TGTGCCAGCAGCGTAGCCTCCGGGGTGGGGGTTTATGGCTACACCTTC. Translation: CASSVASGVGVYGYTF.

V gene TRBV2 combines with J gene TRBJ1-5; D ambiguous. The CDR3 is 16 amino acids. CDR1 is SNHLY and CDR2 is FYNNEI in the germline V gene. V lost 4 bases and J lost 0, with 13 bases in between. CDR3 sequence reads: CASSAPGGGSNQPQHF. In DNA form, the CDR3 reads TGTGCCAGCAGTGCCCCGGGCGGAGGTAGCAATCAGCCCCAGCATTTT.

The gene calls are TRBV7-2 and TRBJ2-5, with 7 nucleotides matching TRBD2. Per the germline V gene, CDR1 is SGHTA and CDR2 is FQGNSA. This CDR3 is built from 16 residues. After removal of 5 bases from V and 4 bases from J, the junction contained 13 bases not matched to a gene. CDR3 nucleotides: TGTGCCAGCAGCCCACAGACTAGCCGGGGTATAGAGACCCAGTACTTC. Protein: CASSPQTSRGIETQYF.

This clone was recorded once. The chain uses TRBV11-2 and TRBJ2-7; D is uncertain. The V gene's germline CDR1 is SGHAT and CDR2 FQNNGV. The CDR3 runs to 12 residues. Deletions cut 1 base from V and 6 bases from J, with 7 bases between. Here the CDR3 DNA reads TGTGCCAGCAGCTTAGTCGTGGGCGAGCAGTACTTC. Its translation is CASSLVVGEQYF.

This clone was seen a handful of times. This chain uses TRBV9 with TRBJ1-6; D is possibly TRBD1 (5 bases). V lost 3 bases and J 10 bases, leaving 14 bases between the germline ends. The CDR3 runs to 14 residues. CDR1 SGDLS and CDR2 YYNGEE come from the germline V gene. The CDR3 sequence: CASSGGPGESPLHF. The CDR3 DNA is TGTGCCAGCAGCGGGGGCCCCGGGGAATCACCCCTCCACTTT. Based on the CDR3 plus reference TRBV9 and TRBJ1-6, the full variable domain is DSGVTQTPKHLITATGQRVTLRCSPRSGDLSVYWYQQSLDQGLQFLIQYYNGEERAKGNILERFSAQQFPDLHSELNLSSLELGDSALYFCASSGGPGESPLHFGNGTRLTVT.

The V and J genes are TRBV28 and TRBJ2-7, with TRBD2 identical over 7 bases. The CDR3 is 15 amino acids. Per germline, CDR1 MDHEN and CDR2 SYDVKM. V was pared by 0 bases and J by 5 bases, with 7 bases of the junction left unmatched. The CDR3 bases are TGTGCCAGCAGTTTATGGTACGGGGAGGGCCACGAGCAGTACTTC. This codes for CASSLWYGEGHEQYF.

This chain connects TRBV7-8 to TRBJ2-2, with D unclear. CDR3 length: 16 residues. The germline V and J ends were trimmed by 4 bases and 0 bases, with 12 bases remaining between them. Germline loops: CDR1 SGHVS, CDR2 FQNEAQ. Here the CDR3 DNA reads TGTGCCAGCAGCTCCCTAGGAGCGTCGAACACCGGGGAGCTGTTTTTT. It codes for CASSSLGASNTGELFF. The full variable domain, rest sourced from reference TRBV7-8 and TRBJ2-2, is GAGVSQSPRYKVAKRGQDVALRCDPISGHVSLFWYQQALGQGPEFLTYFQNEAQLDKSGLPSDRFFAERPEGSVSTLKIQRTQQEDSAVYLCASSSLGASNTGELFFGEGSRLTVL.

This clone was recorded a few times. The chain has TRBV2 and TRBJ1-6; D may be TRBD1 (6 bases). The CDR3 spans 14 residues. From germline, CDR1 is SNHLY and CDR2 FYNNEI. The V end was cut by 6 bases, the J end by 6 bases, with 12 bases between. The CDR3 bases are TGTGCCAGCAGCCTCAGGGGCCTTAATTCACCCCTCCACTTT. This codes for CASSLRGLNSPLHF. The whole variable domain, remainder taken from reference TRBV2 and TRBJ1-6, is EPEVTQTPSHQVTQMGQEVILRCVPISNHLYFYWYRQILGQKVEFLVSFYNNEISEKSEIFDDQFSVERPDGSNFTLKIRSTKLEDSAMYFCASSLRGLNSPLHFGNGTRLTVT.

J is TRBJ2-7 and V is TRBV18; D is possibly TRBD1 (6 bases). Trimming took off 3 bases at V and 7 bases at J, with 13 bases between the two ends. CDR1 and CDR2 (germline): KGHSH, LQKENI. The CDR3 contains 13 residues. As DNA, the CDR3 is TGTGCCAGCTCACCCAACAGGGATAAGGAGCAGTACTTC. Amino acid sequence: CASSPNRDKEQYF. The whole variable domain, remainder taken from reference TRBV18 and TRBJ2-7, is NAGVMQNPRHLVRRRGQEARLRCSPMKGHSHVYWYRQLPEEGLKFMVYLQKENIIDESGMPKERFSAEFPKEGPSILRIQQVVRGDSAAYFCASSPNRDKEQYFGPGTRLTVT.

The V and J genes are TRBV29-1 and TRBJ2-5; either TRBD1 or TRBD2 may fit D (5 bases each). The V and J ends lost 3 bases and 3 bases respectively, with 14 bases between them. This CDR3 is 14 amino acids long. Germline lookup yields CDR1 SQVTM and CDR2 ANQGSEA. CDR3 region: CSVESRDGEETQYF. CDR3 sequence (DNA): TGCAGCGTTGAGTCCCGGGACGGGGAAGAGACCCAGTACTTC.

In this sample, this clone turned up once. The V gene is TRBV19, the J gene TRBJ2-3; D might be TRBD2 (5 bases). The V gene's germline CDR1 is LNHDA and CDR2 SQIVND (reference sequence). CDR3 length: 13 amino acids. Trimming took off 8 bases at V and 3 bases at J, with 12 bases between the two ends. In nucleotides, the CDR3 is TGTGCCAGTGGGTCGGCGGGTACAGATACGCAGTATTTT. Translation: CASGSAGTDTQYF. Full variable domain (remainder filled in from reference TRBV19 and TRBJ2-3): DGGITQSPKYLFRKEGQNVTLSCEQNLNHDAMYWYRQDPGQGLRLIYYSQIVNDFQKGDIAEGYSVSREKKESFPLTVTSAQKNPTAFYLCASGSAGTDTQYFGPGTRLTVL.

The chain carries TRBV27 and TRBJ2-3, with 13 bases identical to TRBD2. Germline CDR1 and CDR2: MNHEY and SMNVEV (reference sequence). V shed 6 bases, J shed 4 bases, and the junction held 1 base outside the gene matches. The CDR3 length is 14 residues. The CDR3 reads CASRLAGGPDTQYF. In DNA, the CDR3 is TGTGCCAGCAGACTAGCGGGGGGGCCAGATACGCAGTATTTT.

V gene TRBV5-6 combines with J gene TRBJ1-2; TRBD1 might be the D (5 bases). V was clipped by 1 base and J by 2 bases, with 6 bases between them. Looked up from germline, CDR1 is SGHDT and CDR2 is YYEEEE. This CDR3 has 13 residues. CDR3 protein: CASSLRGNYGYTF. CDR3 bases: TGTGCCAGCAGCTTGAGGGGAAACTATGGCTACACCTTC.

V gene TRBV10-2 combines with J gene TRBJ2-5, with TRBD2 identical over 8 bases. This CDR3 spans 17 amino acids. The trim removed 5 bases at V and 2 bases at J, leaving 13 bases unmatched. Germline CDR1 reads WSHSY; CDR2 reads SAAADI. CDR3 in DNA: TGCGCCAGCAGTCCAGTCCGGGGAGCGGGGGATCAAGAGACCCAGTACTTC. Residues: CASSPVRGAGDQETQYF.

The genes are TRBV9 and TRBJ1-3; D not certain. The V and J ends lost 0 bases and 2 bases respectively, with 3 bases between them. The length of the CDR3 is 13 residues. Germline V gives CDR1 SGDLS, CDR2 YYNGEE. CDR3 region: CASSVDTGNTIYF. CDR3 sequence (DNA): TGTGCCAGCAGCGTAGACACTGGAAACACCATATATTTT. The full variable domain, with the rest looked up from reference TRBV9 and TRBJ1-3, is DSGVTQTPKHLITATGQRVTLRCSPRSGDLSVYWYQQSLDQGLQFLIQYYNGEERAKGNILERFSAQQFPDLHSELNLSSLELGDSALYFCASSVDTGNTIYFGEGSWLTVV.

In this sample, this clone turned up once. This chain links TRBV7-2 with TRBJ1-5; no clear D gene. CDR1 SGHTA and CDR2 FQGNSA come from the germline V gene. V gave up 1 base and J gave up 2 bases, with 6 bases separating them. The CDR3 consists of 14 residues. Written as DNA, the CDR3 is TGTGCCAGCAGCTTAGGGTTTGGCAATCAGCCCCAGCATTTT. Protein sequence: CASSLGFGNQPQHF.